A selection of T cell receptor beta chains follows, all from one sample in a study of T cells in localized non-small cell lung cancer. This table comes from immunoSEQ multiplex PCR, and its TCRdb copy is limited to in-frame clones, with some not included. Among around 3,700 clones listed, just under 30% were seen once. Sequencing was performed on lung tumor tissue, taken before any cancer treatment. Source of these receptors: a female donor older than 55 with stage I lung adenocarcinoma. CDR3s leave out the opening cysteine and the closing phenylalanine or tryptophan.

13	TRBV11-3	ASSLDGQGWTEAF
13	TRBV5-1	ASSWDSTGLYEQY
13	TRBV10-2	ASSEGQTSNQPQH
14	TRBV19	ASSRTGEGSNQPQH
11	TRBV30	AWTLDNAETQY
12	TRBV11-3	ASSLNRGSYEQY
12	TRBV28	ASTSGGDGNTIY
13	TRBV16	ASSQSGFSGNTIY
10	TRBV9	ASSLGRTEAF
15	TRBV6-8	ASSYDQGRGMNTEAF
13	TRBV6-8	AISIGTTFTGELF
14	TRBV14	ASSQRKESANEKLF
14	TRBV18	ASSPTKQGIAYEQY
12	TRBV1	ASSLGSLGNTIY
12	TRBV9	ASRGTSRGETQY